This TCR beta chain was recovered during a study of early T cells in non-severe SARS-CoV-2 infection. Whole-study context: The authors sequenced bulk RNA from unsorted whole blood, leaving chains unpaired.

Attached unique molecular identifiers marked individual cDNA molecules. TCRdb called the 5' RACE reads again in MiXCR, with one record for every CDR3 protein. Here the sample spans tens of thousands of distinct CDR3 sequences, about 9.1% being singletons. CDR1 is SGHVS, CDR2 FQNEAQ, per germline. V gave up 2 bases and J gave up 4 bases; unmatched junction bases: 5. The CDR3 runs to 16 residues. In this sample, this clonotype turned up many times. Its matching antigen is unknown. Broader study findings: Database matching using VDJdb favored anti-spike CD8 responses, with private and CD4 specificities left missing.

Material for sequencing was whole blood. V gene TRBV7-8 combines with J gene TRBJ2-1; 10 bases fit TRBD2. This receptor was taken from an adult who was a healthcare worker with PCR-confirmed SARS-CoV-2 infection or an uninfected control (not recorded which). CDR3 coding DNA: TGTGCCAGCAGCTTATGGTCTAGCGGGAGTTACAATGAGCAGTTCTTC. Amino acid sequence: CASSLWSSGSYNEQFF. Complete variable domain (other parts from reference TRBV7-8 and TRBJ2-1): GAGVSQSPRYKVAKRGQDVALRCDPISGHVSLFWYQQALGQGPEFLTYFQNEAQLDKSGLPSDRFFAERPEGSVSTLKIQRTQQEDSAVYLCASSLWSSGSYNEQFFGPGTRLTVL.